One sample yielded the 17 T cell receptor beta chains listed below, sequenced in a study of Tregs in tolerant kidney transplant recipients. Assay used: immunoSEQ multiplex PCR; TCRdb lists only in-frame clones, some missing. Here the sample spans about 81,000 clones, over 75% being singletons. The nonmyeloablative bone marrow transplants came from related graft donors, with transient mixed chimerism. The sample consisted of CD4+ T cells from blood (PBMCs), taken 24 months after the transplant. These receptors all come from a human patient who received a combined kidney and bone marrow transplant. Some T cells may originate from the graft donor.

The gene calls are TRBV30 and TRBJ1-2; D might be TRBD1 (5 bases). CDR1 is GTSNPN and CDR2 is SVGIG in the germline V gene (reference sequence). This CDR3 is 13 amino acids long. V shed 0 bases and J shed 9 bases, with 14 bases lying between them. The CDR3 spells CAWSVSGALSYTF. As DNA, the CDR3 is TGTGCCTGGAGTGTAAGTGGGGCTTTGAGCTACACCTTC.

The gene calls are TRBV9 and TRBJ1-2, with a weak D call TRBD1 (5 bases). The V end was cut by 3 bases, the J end by 7 bases, with 19 bases between. The germline CDR1 and CDR2 sequences are SGDLS and YYNGEE. The CDR3 contains 15 residues. The CDR3 here is CASSAPMGRWGGYTF. As DNA, the CDR3 is TGTGCCAGCAGCGCCCCTATGGGGCGATGGGGTGGCTACACCTTC.

The chain joins TRBV5-1 to TRBJ2-1; the D is unclear. The CDR3 has 17 amino acids. Germline lookup yields CDR1 SGHRS and CDR2 YFSETQ. The V gene lost 4 bases and the J gene lost 0 bases, with 17 bases spanning the gap. CDR3 region: CASSPGLMRSSYNEQFF. The DNA of the CDR3 is TGCGCCAGCAGCCCCGGATTGATGAGGAGCTCCTACAATGAGCAGTTCTTC.

The chain recombines TRBV14 with TRBJ2-1, with TRBD2 identical over 11 bases. The length of the CDR3 is 17 residues. Trimming at V came to 1 base and at J to 8 bases, leaving 10 bases not matched to a gene. Germline-derived CDR1 and CDR2 are SGHDN and FVKESK. CDR3 nucleotides: TGTGCCAGCAGCCAAGGGGTAGCGGGAGGGCCAATATATGAGCAGTTCTTC. As protein: CASSQGVAGGPIYEQFF.

This clone was seen only a few times. The chain combines TRBV13 with TRBJ1-5; the D is unclear. Germline lookup yields CDR1 PRHDT and CDR2 FYEKMQ (reference sequence). This CDR3 region has 12 residues. V lost 8 bases and J 12 bases, leaving 17 bases between the germline ends. The CDR3: CASHGGVGVQHF. CDR3 DNA sequence: TGTGCCAGCCATGGTGGGGTCGGGGTCCAGCATTTT. Drawing the rest from reference TRBV13 and TRBJ1-5, the complete variable domain is AAGVIQSPRHLIKEKRETATLKCYPIPRHDTVYWYQQGPGQDPQFLISFYEKMQSDKGSIPDRFSAQQFSDYHSELNMSSLELGDSALYFCASHGGVGVQHFGDGTRLSIL.

The chain recombines TRBV7-2 with TRBJ2-5; D not resolved. Deletions cut 3 bases from V and 4 bases from J, with 12 bases between. CDR1 is SGHTA and CDR2 is FQGNSA in the germline V gene. The CDR3 totals 14 residues. CDR3 sequence: CASSFGRRLETQYF. The CDR3, as DNA: TGTGCCAGCAGCTTTGGCAGACGACTAGAGACCCAGTACTTC. Based on the CDR3 plus reference TRBV7-2 and TRBJ2-5, the full variable domain is GAGVSQSPSNKVTEKGKDVELRCDPISGHTALYWYRQSLGQGLEFLIYFQGNSAPDKSGLPSDRFSAERTGGSVSTLTIQRTQQEDSAVYLCASSFGRRLETQYFGPGTRLLVL.

The chain uses TRBV5-1 and TRBJ2-2; the match to TRBD2 covers 8 bases. From germline, CDR1 is SGHRS and CDR2 YFSETQ. J was trimmed by 6 bases and V by 6 bases; bases with no gene match: 13. There are 16 residues in the CDR3. The CDR3 loop reads CASTGLFAGGPGELFF. The DNA of the CDR3 is TGCGCCAGCACCGGTCTTTTCGCGGGGGGTCCCGGGGAGCTGTTTTTT.

This clone showed up just a few times. The chain links TRBV9 to TRBJ2-7; TRBD1 aligns across 9 bases. Trimming cost V 0 bases and J 3 bases; bases outside gene matches: 19. This CDR3 is built from 20 residues. From germline, CDR1 is SGDLS and CDR2 YYNGEE. CDR3 in amino acids: CASSVGTGTGNLGDYYEQYF. CDR3 DNA sequence: TGTGCCAGCAGCGTAGGTACTGGGACAGGGAACTTGGGGGATTACTACGAGCAGTACTTC.

This rearrangement joins TRBV18 to TRBJ2-2, with 10 bases fitting TRBD1. After removal of 4 bases from V and 3 bases from J, the junction contained 5 bases not matched to a gene. CDR1 and CDR2 from the germline V gene are KGHSH and LQKENI. The CDR3 runs 16 residues. The CDR3 DNA is TGTGCCAGCTCACGACGACAGGGGGCGTACACCGGGGAGCTGTTTTTT. Protein: CASSRRQGAYTGELFF.

V and J are TRBV7-2 and TRBJ2-7; TRBD1 aligns across 8 bases. V was pared by 1 base and J by 2 bases, with 4 bases of the junction left unmatched. This CDR3 is built from 15 residues. Germline CDR1 is SGHTA and CDR2 is FQGNSA. Here the CDR3 DNA reads TGTGCCAGCAGCTTAGTTCAACAGGGGGCCTACGAGCAGTACTTC. Protein sequence: CASSLVQQGAYEQYF.

V gene TRBV10-3 combines with J gene TRBJ2-7; TRBD1 agrees at 8 bases. There are 14 residues in the CDR3. The junction had 9 bases not matched to a gene; V was cut back by 7 bases and J by 4 bases. Germline values: CDR1 ENHRY, CDR2 SYGVKD. The CDR3 protein is CAIKEGRGLYEQYF. CDR3 coding DNA: TGTGCCATCAAGGAAGGCAGGGGGCTTTACGAGCAGTACTTC.

The CDR3 is CASSPPFWSVNTDTQYF. CDR3 nucleotide sequence: TGTGCCAGCAGTCCACCTTTTTGGAGCGTGAACACAGATACGCAGTATTTT. The genes are TRBV6-4 and TRBJ2-3; D not certain. Germline loops: CDR1 MRHNA, CDR2 SNTAGT. The CDR3 extends over 17 amino acids. V lost 5 bases and J lost 2, with 20 bases in between.

This chain links TRBV30 with TRBJ1-3; D unresolved. In germline, CDR1 is GTSNPN, CDR2 SVGIG (reference sequence). This CDR3 contains 17 residues. The V end was cut by 2 bases, the J end by 0 bases, with 17 bases between. This chain's CDR3 is CAWSIPTVGDSGNTIYF. The CDR3 coding sequence is TGTGCCTGGAGTATCCCCACCGTCGGTGACTCTGGAAACACCATATATTTT.

The gene calls are TRBV5-6 and TRBJ1-4; D is unresolved. Germline values: CDR1 SGHDT, CDR2 YYEEEE. The CDR3 sequence is 15 residues long. Trimming shortened V by 0 bases and J by 2 bases, and 8 bases separated the two germline ends. The CDR3 reads CASSLGPGTNEKLFF. CDR3 DNA sequence: TGTGCCAGCAGCTTGGGTCCGGGTACTAATGAAAAACTGTTTTTT.

This rearrangement joins TRBV23-1 to TRBJ2-7, with D maybe TRBD1 (5 bases). TRBV23-1 is assigned to the ORF class and has an uncertain function. This CDR3 has 15 residues. Trimming stripped 3 bases from V and 1 base from J, with 13 bases between. The CDR3 here is CASSHNRKDSYEQYF. The CDR3 coding sequence is TGCGCCAGCAGTCACAACAGGAAAGATTCCTACGAGCAGTACTTC.

V is TRBV5-6 and J is TRBJ1-3; D perhaps matches TRBD1 (5 bases). CDR3 length: 16 residues. The V end lost 3 bases, the J end lost 0 bases, and 13 bases lay between the germline ends. Germline assignment: CDR1 SGHDT and CDR2 YYEEEE. This CDR3 reads CASSWGDRISGNTIYF. The DNA of the CDR3 is TGTGCCAGCAGCTGGGGCGACCGAATCTCTGGAAACACCATATATTTT.

The rearrangement joins TRBV15 to TRBJ2-3; 10 bases match TRBD2. The V gene's germline CDR1 is LNHNV and CDR2 YYDKDF (reference sequence). Trimming at V came to 3 bases and at J to 0 bases, leaving 0 bases not matched to a gene. This CDR3 is built from 15 residues. CDR3: CATSRTSGSTDTQYF. In DNA form, the CDR3 reads TGTGCCACCAGCAGGACTAGCGGGAGCACAGATACGCAGTATTTT.